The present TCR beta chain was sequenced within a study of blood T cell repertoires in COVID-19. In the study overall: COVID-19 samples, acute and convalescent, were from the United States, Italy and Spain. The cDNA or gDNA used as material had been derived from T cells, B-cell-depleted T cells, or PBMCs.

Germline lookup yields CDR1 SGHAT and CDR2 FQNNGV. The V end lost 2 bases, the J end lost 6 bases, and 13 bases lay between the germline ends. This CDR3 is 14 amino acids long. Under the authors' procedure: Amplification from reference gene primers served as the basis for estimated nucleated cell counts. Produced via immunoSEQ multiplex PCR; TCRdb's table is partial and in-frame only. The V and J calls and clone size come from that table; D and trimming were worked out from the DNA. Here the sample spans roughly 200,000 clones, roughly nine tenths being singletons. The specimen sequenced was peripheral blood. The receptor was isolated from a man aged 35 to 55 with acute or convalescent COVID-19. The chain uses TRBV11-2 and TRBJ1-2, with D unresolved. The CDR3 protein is CASSLSPSGDGYTF. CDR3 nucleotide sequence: TGTGCCAGCAGCTTAAGCCCGAGCGGGGATGGCTACACCTTC.